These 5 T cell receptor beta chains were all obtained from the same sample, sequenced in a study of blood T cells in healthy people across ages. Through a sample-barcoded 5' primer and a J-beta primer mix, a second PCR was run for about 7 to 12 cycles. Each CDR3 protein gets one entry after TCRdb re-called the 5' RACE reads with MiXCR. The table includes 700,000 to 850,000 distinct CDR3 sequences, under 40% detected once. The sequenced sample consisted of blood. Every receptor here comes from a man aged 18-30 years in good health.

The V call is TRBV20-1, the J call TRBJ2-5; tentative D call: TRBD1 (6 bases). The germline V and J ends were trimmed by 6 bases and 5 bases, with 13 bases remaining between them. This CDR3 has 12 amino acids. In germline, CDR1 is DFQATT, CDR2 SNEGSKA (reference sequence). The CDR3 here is CSAIQGIETQYF. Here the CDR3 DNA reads TGCAGTGCCATACAGGGAATTGAGACCCAGTACTTC.

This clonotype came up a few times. CDR3 sequence: CASSPPLGDRNTEAFF. The CDR3 nucleotides read TGTGCCAGCAGCCCACCCCTGGGGGACAGGAACACTGAAGCTTTCTTT. The chain uses TRBV9 and TRBJ1-1; 7 bases are a match to TRBD1. Germline V lookup: CDR1 SGDLS, CDR2 YYNGEE. The ends lost 4 bases at V and 1 base at J; junction bases unmatched: 10. This CDR3 is built from 16 residues.

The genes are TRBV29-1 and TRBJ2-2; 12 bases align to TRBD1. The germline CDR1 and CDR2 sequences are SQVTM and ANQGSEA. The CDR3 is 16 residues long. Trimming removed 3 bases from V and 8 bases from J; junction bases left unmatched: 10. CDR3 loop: CSVDFRDRGHAGELFF. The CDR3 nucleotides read TGCAGCGTTGATTTCCGGGACAGGGGGCATGCAGGGGAGCTGTTTTTT.

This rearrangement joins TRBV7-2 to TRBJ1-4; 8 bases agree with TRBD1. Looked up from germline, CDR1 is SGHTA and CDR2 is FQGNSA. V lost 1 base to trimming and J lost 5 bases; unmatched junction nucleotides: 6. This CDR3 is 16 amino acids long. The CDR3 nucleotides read TGTACCAGCAGCTTAGGGACAGGGCCAGTAAATGAAAAACTGTTTTTT. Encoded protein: CTSSLGTGPVNEKLFF.

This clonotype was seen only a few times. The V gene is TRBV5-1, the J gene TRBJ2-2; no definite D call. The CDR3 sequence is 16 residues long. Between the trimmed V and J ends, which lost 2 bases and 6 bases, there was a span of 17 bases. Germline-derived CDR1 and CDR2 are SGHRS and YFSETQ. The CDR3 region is CASSFRLQLGPGELFF. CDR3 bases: TGCGCCAGCAGCTTCAGGTTACAGTTGGGTCCCGGGGAGCTGTTTTTT.